The clone carrying this TCR beta chain has just one count. The antigen is undetermined. The record originates from a study of cytomegalovirus exposure and HLA in healthy donors. Overall study findings and caveats: A subsequent analysis found that TCR clusters from the first cohort also tended to co-occur in the 120 or so validation repertoires, with about 94% of cluster scores above 0. The study found most TCR sequences rare, yet found some public TCRs in many donors.

Sequencing was performed with immunoSEQ multiplex PCR; in TCRdb, only in-frame clones are kept and a portion is missing. The top ten hold 0.9% to 1.5% of the sample, which has around 60,000 clones, almost 97% seen once. The V segment lost 6 bases and the J segment 3 bases; nucleotides outside the gene matches: 8. The germline V gene has CDR1 SQVTM and CDR2 ANQGSEA. The CDR3 is made up of 14 amino acids. The sequence came from a woman in her late teens or twenties in good health and CMV-seronegative. The sequenced sample was PBMCs. The chain joins TRBV29-1 to TRBJ2-7; TRBD1 agrees at 10 bases. CDR3 residues: CSVGTGVPLYEQYF. Here the CDR3 DNA reads TGCAGCGTGGGGACAGGGGTCCCTCTCTACGAGCAGTACTTC.